Listed here are 28 T cell receptor beta chains from one sample, sequenced in a study of cytomegalovirus exposure and HLA in healthy donors. The study ran its PCR with 60 Vbeta and 13 Jbeta primers. Produced via immunoSEQ multiplex PCR; TCRdb's table is partial and in-frame only. The data hold over 150,000 clones, with roughly four fifths observed a single time. Sequenced: PBMCs. The receptors stem from a man aged 50 to 60 in good health and CMV-seronegative.

Regarding this clone: Germline is not matched at one junction end, which may reflect a read error. This chain links TRBV7-2 with TRBJ2-6, with 11 nucleotides matching TRBD1. The CDR3 has 17 amino acids. From germline, CDR1 is SGHTA and CDR2 FQGNSA. CDR3 sequence (DNA): TGTGCCAGCAGGTTAGGACAGGGGGCTGGTGGGGCCAACGTCCTGACTTTC. Its protein is CASRLGQGAGGANVLTF.

The chain employs TRBV30 and TRBJ2-5; 7 bases map to TRBD1. Germline CDR1 reads GTSNPN; CDR2 reads SVGIG (reference sequence). The CDR3 covers 13 residues. V was pared by 6 bases and J by 5 bases, with 9 bases of the junction left unmatched. In DNA, the CDR3 is TGTGCCTGCGCAAAGACAGGGAAGGAGACCCAGTACTTC. It translates to CACAKTGKETQYF.

The chain couples TRBV5-4 to TRBJ2-7; weak D call: TRBD2 (6 bases). The V gene's germline CDR1 is SGHNT and CDR2 YYREEE (reference sequence). The CDR3 spans 14 residues. The germline V and J ends were trimmed by 5 bases and 3 bases, with 15 bases remaining between them. The DNA of the CDR3 is TGTGCCAGCAGTTTCCGGGACTTGCACTACGAGCAGTACTTC. This encodes CASSFRDLHYEQYF. Using reference TRBV5-4 and TRBJ2-7 for the parts outside the CDR3, the full variable domain is ETGVTQSPTHLIKTRGQQVTLRCSSQSGHNTVSWYQQALGQGPQFIFQYYREEENGRGNFPPRFSGLQFPNYSSELNVNALELDDSALYLCASSFRDLHYEQYFGPGTRLTVT.

The chain employs TRBV9 and TRBJ2-7; 11 nucleotides line up with TRBD2. The V gene end was trimmed by 0 bases and the J gene end by 0 bases; junction bases not matched to a gene: 2. Germline CDR1 and CDR2: SGDLS and YYNGEE. The CDR3 is 16 amino acids. Here the CDR3 DNA reads TGTGCCAGCAGCGTAGGGACTAGCGGGTACTCCTACGAGCAGTACTTC. Translating gives CASSVGTSGYSYEQYF.

A few counts support this clone. The gene calls are TRBV5-6 and TRBJ1-2, with D uncertain. The ends were cut back, 0 bases at V and 5 bases at J, with 11 bases in the middle. Germline assignment: CDR1 SGHDT and CDR2 YYEEEE. CDR3 length: 14 amino acids. The CDR3 nucleotides are TGTGCCAGCAGCTTGGGCCCCAGGCCATATGGCTACACCTTC. Its translation: CASSLGPRPYGYTF.

This rearrangement joins TRBV11-2 to TRBJ2-7; TRBD2 matches 14 bases. V was clipped by 5 bases and J by 6 bases; unmatched bases: 9. The length of the CDR3 is 16 residues. CDR1 is SGHAT and CDR2 is FQNNGV in the germline V gene. The CDR3 sequence is CASSVLGGLAGVEQYF. DNA of the CDR3: TGTGCCAGCAGCGTCCTAGGGGGACTAGCGGGGGTCGAGCAGTACTTC.

This clone was counted once. The V and J genes are TRBV6-1 and TRBJ2-1; no clear D gene. The germline V gene has CDR1 MNHNS and CDR2 SASEGT. The V and J ends lost 0 bases and 7 bases respectively, with 7 bases between them. The CDR3 has 13 amino acids. CDR3 coding DNA: TGTGCCAGCAGTGAAGCGCGAGTGAATGAGCAGTTCTTC. This sequence encodes CASSEARVNEQFF.

There are a few counts of this clone. The V call is TRBV10-3, the J call TRBJ1-5; TRBD1 agrees at 7 bases. V lost 8 bases, J lost 6 bases, and 7 bases stayed unmatched. Germline V gene lookup returns CDR1 ENHRY and CDR2 SYGVKD. The CDR3 consists of 13 residues. CDR3 DNA sequence: TGTGCCATCGGCACAGGGGCGAGTCAGCCCCAGCATTTT. It encodes CAIGTGASQPQHF.

The table lists this clone with a few counts. This chain links TRBV4-1 with TRBJ2-1; 7 positions match TRBD1. The CDR3 length is 16 residues. Germline V lookup: CDR1 MGHRA, CDR2 YSYEKL. J was trimmed by 12 bases and V by 3 bases; bases with no gene match: 17. CDR3 bases: TGCGCCAGCAGCCACAAACCCCTCGGACAGGATGTAATGCAGTTCTTC. Its translation is CASSHKPLGQDVMQFF.

CDR3: CASSASPGRERSSTDTQYF. The DNA of the CDR3 is TGTGCCAGCAGCGCCAGCCCTGGGCGGGAGCGTTCGAGCACAGATACGCAGTATTTT. The rearrangement joins TRBV6-4 to TRBJ2-3, with 7 bases fitting TRBD2. The CDR3 loop spans 19 amino acids. The V gene end was trimmed by 6 bases and the J gene end by 0 bases; junction bases not matched to a gene: 18. The germline CDR1 and CDR2 sequences are MRHNA and SNTAGT.

The V call is TRBV7-8, the J call TRBJ2-5, with TRBD2 matching 8 bases. Trimming removed 0 bases from V and 0 bases from J; junction bases left unmatched: 3. The germline gives CDR1 SGHVS, CDR2 FQNEAQ. The CDR3 sequence is 16 residues long. The CDR3 DNA sequence: TGTGCCAGCAGCTTAGCCTCTAGCGGGTACCAAGAGACCCAGTACTTC. Translating it yields CASSLASSGYQETQYF.

The genes are TRBV5-5 and TRBJ1-4, with a tentative D call TRBD1 (6 bases). Germline loops: CDR1 SGHKS, CDR2 YYEKEE (reference sequence). The CDR3 runs 16 residues. V was shortened by 1 base and J by 8 bases, with 18 bases between the two germline ends. CDR3 residues: CASSLLGGALGEKLFF. The CDR3 DNA reads as TGTGCCAGCAGCTTGTTGGGGGGGGCTCTGGGCGAAAAACTGTTTTTT.

This clone was seen a few times. This chain joins TRBV27 and TRBJ2-7; possibly TRBD1 for D (7 bases). The CDR3 extends over 14 amino acids. Germline CDR1 reads MNHEY; CDR2 reads SMNVEV (reference sequence). Trimming shortened V by 5 bases and J by 7 bases, and 18 bases separated the two germline ends. The CDR3 is CASSEGTRGREQYF. The CDR3 DNA reads as TGTGCCAGCAGTGAGGGGACCAGGGGGAGGGAGCAGTACTTC.

In its sample, this clone was seen a few times. The chain is built from TRBV27 and TRBJ1-1, with 9 bases that match TRBD1. CDR3 length: 14 residues. Germline-derived CDR1 and CDR2 are MNHEY and SMNVEV (reference sequence). Losses at the gene ends were 8 bases for V and 5 bases for J; bases not matched to a gene: 9. The CDR3 bases are TGTGCCAGCCTAACAGGGGGCCAGGGGACTGAAGCTTTCTTT. It codes for CASLTGGQGTEAFF.

This clone was observed a single time. At one boundary the junction diverges from the germline segment, which might be a read error. The chain links TRBV7-7 to TRBJ2-6, with D perhaps matching TRBD1 (5 bases). Germline assignment: CDR1 SSHAT and CDR2 FNYEAQ (reference sequence). The CDR3 sequence is 16 residues long. CDR3 residues: CASSPVSASGANVLTF. CDR3 nucleotides: TGTGCTAGCAGCCCAGTTTCCGCGTCTGGGGCCAATGTCCTGACTTTC.

The V gene is TRBV11-2, the J gene TRBJ2-5; possible D gene TRBD1, 5 bases. Germline loops: CDR1 SGHAT, CDR2 FQNNGV. V was shortened by 3 bases and J by 2 bases, with 22 bases between the two germline ends. This CDR3 spans 18 amino acids. CDR3 region: CASSLGQHRHLGQETQYF. Here the CDR3 DNA reads TGTGCCAGCAGCTTGGGGCAGCACAGACACTTGGGACAAGAGACCCAGTACTTC.

This chain connects TRBV2 to TRBJ2-2; possibly TRBD1 for D (6 bases). Germline V gene lookup returns CDR1 SNHLY and CDR2 FYNNEI. The CDR3 extends over 14 amino acids. Deletions cut 6 bases from V and 8 bases from J, with 16 bases between. Here the CDR3 DNA reads TGTGCCAGCAGCGCGGACAGTGAATATGGGGAGCTGTTTTTT. This codes for CASSADSEYGELFF.

The genes are TRBV19 and TRBJ1-1, with 9 bases lining up with TRBD1. Germline assignment: CDR1 LNHDA and CDR2 SQIVND (reference sequence). The CDR3 is made up of 14 amino acids. With V trimmed by 2 bases and J by 4 bases, 2 bases remained unmatched. The CDR3 coding sequence is TGTGCCAGTAGTATACGGACAGGGGCCACTGAAGCTTTCTTT. Translating gives CASSIRTGATEAFF. Full variable domain (rest looked up from reference TRBV19 and TRBJ1-1): DGGITQSPKYLFRKEGQNVTLSCEQNLNHDAMYWYRQDPGQGLRLIYYSQIVNDFQKGDIAEGYSVSREKKESFPLTVTSAQKNPTAFYLCASSIRTGATEAFFGQGTRLTVV.

The rearrangement uses TRBV6-6 and TRBJ2-5; possibly TRBD2 for D (7 bases). V shed 2 bases and J shed 9 bases, with 16 bases lying between them. CDR3 length: 14 amino acids. Germline values: CDR1 MNHNY, CDR2 SVGAGI (reference sequence). The CDR3: CASSYGVGGQSQYF. For the CDR3, the DNA is TGTGCCAGCAGTTACGGTGTCGGGGGGCAGTCCCAGTACTTC.

The chain links TRBV5-1 to TRBJ2-7; TRBD2 aligns across 7 bases. Germline CDR1 SGHRS, CDR2 YFSETQ. Trimming at V came to 3 bases and at J to 2 bases, leaving 2 bases not matched to a gene. The CDR3 extends over 13 amino acids. This CDR3 reads CASSWAGAYEQYF. The CDR3 DNA sequence: TGCGCCAGCAGCTGGGCGGGGGCCTACGAGCAGTACTTC.

The genes are TRBV28 and TRBJ2-2, with 7 bases aligning to TRBD2. The ends lost 3 bases at V and 0 bases at J; junction bases unmatched: 7. This CDR3 contains 17 residues. Germline assignment: CDR1 MDHEN and CDR2 SYDVKM. Here the CDR3 DNA reads TGTGCCAGCAGTTTCGCAAGCCTAGCGGCGAACACCGGGGAGCTGTTTTTT. Encoded protein: CASSFASLAANTGELFF.

The chain links TRBV27 to TRBJ2-1; D call uncertain. CDR3 size: 13 residues. In germline, CDR1 is MNHEY, CDR2 SMNVEV (reference sequence). Between the trimmed V and J ends, which lost 5 bases and 5 bases, there was a span of 10 bases. Here the CDR3 reads CASSPRVNNEQFF. CDR3 nucleotides: TGTGCCAGCAGTCCCCGGGTCAACAATGAGCAGTTCTTC.

The rearrangement joins TRBV5-1 to TRBJ2-7; D possibly corresponds to TRBD2 (5 bases). V gave up 5 bases and J gave up 2 bases, with 8 bases separating them. Per the germline V gene, CDR1 is SGHRS and CDR2 is YFSETQ. CDR3 length: 12 amino acids. CDR3 in DNA: TGCGCCAGCAGACTAGATACCTACGAGCAGTACTTC. It specifies CASRLDTYEQYF.

The gene calls are TRBV5-1 and TRBJ1-4; 7 nucleotides align to TRBD1. CDR3 length: 15 residues. The V and J ends lost 4 bases and 8 bases, in that order; junction bases with no gene match: 11. In germline, CDR1 is SGHRS, CDR2 YFSETQ. In nucleotides, the CDR3 is TGCGCCAGCAGCGCAAGACAGGGTTTGAGAGAAAAACTGTTTTTT. Its protein product is CASSARQGLREKLFF.

The chain couples TRBV5-1 to TRBJ2-7, with 7 bases fitting TRBD1. CDR3 size: 13 residues. The trim removed 4 bases at V and 2 bases at J, leaving 3 bases unmatched. CDR1 is SGHRS and CDR2 is YFSETQ in the germline V gene. CDR3 amino acids: CASSPGGPYEQYF. For the CDR3, the DNA is TGCGCCAGCAGCCCAGGGGGACCCTACGAGCAGTACTTC.

The chain links TRBV4-1 to TRBJ2-7; D possibly corresponds to TRBD1 (5 bases). Germline CDR1 MGHRA, CDR2 YSYEKL. The V and J ends lost 4 bases and 7 bases respectively, with 20 bases between them. The CDR3 length is 15 residues. The CDR3: CASSLGVGQATEQYF. In nucleotides, the CDR3 is TGCGCCAGCAGCCTAGGGGTCGGGCAGGCGACGGAGCAGTACTTC.

The J gene is TRBJ2-1, the V gene TRBV18; D ambiguous. This CDR3 has 15 amino acids. V shed 2 bases and J shed 3 bases, with 11 bases lying between them. CDR1 is KGHSH, CDR2 LQKENI, per germline. In DNA form, the CDR3 reads TGTGCCAGCTCACCAGGCTCAAACCTCTACAATGAGCAGTTCTTC. Its translation: CASSPGSNLYNEQFF.

The chain joins TRBV7-9 to TRBJ1-3; 9 bases agree with TRBD1. This CDR3 is built from 15 residues. Per the germline V gene, CDR1 is SEHNR and CDR2 is FQNEAQ (reference sequence). With 5 bases clipped from V and 4 bases from J, the junction kept 6 bases outside the gene matches. The DNA for the CDR3 is TGTGCCAGCAGCCTCGGGACAGGGCAAGGAAACACCATATATTTT. Translation: CASSLGTGQGNTIYF.